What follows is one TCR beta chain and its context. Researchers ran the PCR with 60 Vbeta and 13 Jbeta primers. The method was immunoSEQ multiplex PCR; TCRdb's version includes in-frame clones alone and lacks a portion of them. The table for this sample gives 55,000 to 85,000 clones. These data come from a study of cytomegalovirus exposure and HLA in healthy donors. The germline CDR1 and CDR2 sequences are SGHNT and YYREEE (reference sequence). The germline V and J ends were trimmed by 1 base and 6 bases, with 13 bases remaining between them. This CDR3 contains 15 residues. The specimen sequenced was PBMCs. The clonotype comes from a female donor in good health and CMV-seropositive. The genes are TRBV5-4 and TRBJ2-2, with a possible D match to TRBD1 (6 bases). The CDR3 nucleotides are TGTGCCAGCAGCTTGCCAGGGGATGTAGCCGGGGAGCTGTTTTTT. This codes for CASSLPGDVAGELFF. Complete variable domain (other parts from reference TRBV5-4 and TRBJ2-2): ETGVTQSPTHLIKTRGQQVTLRCSSQSGHNTVSWYQQALGQGPQFIFQYYREEENGRGNFPPRFSGLQFPNYSSELNVNALELDDSALYLCASSLPGDVAGELFFGEGSRLTVL.